This is a list of T cell receptor beta chains from one sample in a study of blood T cell repertoires in COVID-19. Using immunoSEQ multiplex PCR, the repertoire was profiled, and TCRdb retains in-frame clones only, with some absent. The repertoire consists of roughly 200,000 clones, with 75% to 90% occurring once and the leading ten covering approximately 9.9%. Input material: peripheral blood. These TCRs come from a human donor with active or convalescent COVID-19. The donor label of this sample is uncertain. CDR3s include the opening cysteine and the closing phenylalanine or tryptophan. Fields, in order: CDR3 protein, CDR3 DNA, clone size, J gene, D gene, V gene. D genes are given only for firm matches. Part of the rows lack a size; the others show once, few, many or a class for expanded clones.

CDR3: CASSLESAGSQRETQYF
DNA: TGTGCCAGCAGCTTAGAGTCCGCCGGCTCCCAGAGGGAGACCCAGTACTTC
size: NA
J: TRBJ2-5
D: NA
V: TRBV7-8

CDR3: CASSVGQGASSYGYTF
DNA: TGTGCCAGCAGTGTGGGACAGGGGGCCTCATCCTATGGCTACACCTTC
size: NA
J: TRBJ1-2
D: TRBD1
V: TRBV25-1

CDR3: CASSEDSGEAFF
DNA: TGTGCCAGCAGTGAAGATTCGGGGGAAGCGTTCTTC
size: NA
J: TRBJ2-1
D: NA
V: TRBV2

CDR3: CASSRRLAGGDADTQYF
DNA: TGTGCCAGCAGCCGACGACTAGCGGGGGGCGATGCAGATACGCAGTATTTT
size: NA
J: TRBJ2-3
D: TRBD2
V: TRBV11-3

CDR3: CASSTGNNQPQHF
DNA: TGTGCCAGCTCGACAGGGAATAATCAGCCCCAGCATTTT
size: NA
J: TRBJ1-5
D: TRBD1
V: TRBV18

CDR3: CASSLGRFIRSYEQYF
DNA: TGTGCCAGCAGCTTAGGAAGGTTTATCAGGTCCTACGAGCAGTACTTC
size: once
J: TRBJ2-7
D: NA
V: TRBV11-2

CDR3: CASHLTGGPSYEQYF
DNA: TGTGCCAGTCACTTAACGGGAGGGCCCTCCTACGAGCAGTACTTC
size: NA
J: TRBJ2-7
D: TRBD2
V: TRBV7-9

CDR3: CASSPSVRFHNEQFF
DNA: TGTGCCAGCAGCCCATCCGTACGGTTCCACAATGAGCAGTTCTTC
size: NA
J: TRBJ2-1
D: NA
V: TRBV11-2

CDR3: CASSLGQNSNQPQHF
DNA: TGTGCCAGCAGCTTAGGACAGAATAGCAATCAGCCCCAGCATTTT
size: NA
J: TRBJ1-5
D: NA
V: TRBV7-9

CDR3: CASSPPTGGYTGELFF
DNA: TGTGCCAGCTCACCTCCCACAGGGGGGTACACCGGGGAGCTGTTTTTT
size: NA
J: TRBJ2-2
D: TRBD1
V: TRBV18

CDR3: CASSPPWGRTSGSVYEQFF
DNA: TGTGCCAGCTCACCACCATGGGGTCGGACTAGCGGGAGTGTCTATGAGCAGTTCTTC
size: NA
J: TRBJ2-1
D: TRBD2
V: TRBV18

CDR3: CAISRDRDPGELFF
DNA: TGTGCCATTAGCCGGGACAGGGATCCCGGGGAGCTGTTTTTT
size: few
J: TRBJ2-2
D: TRBD1
V: TRBV10-3

CDR3: CASSLVSGGQPTTEAFF
DNA: TGTGCCAGCAGCTTAGTTTCCGGGGGACAGCCGACCACTGAAGCTTTCTTT
size: NA
J: TRBJ1-1
D: TRBD1
V: TRBV7-2

CDR3: CASSQSDEQYF
DNA: TGTGCCAGCAGCCAATCAGATGAGCAGTACTTC
size: NA
J: TRBJ2-7
D: NA
V: TRBV7-9

CDR3: CASSQQGFQPQHF
DNA: TGTGCCAGCAGCCAACAGGGGTTTCAGCCCCAGCATTTT
size: NA
J: TRBJ1-5
D: NA
V: TRBV4-2

CDR3: CATNAGAPDTQYF
DNA: TGTGCCACCAATGCGGGAGCGCCAGATACGCAGTATTTT
size: NA
J: TRBJ2-3
D: TRBD2
V: TRBV24-1

CDR3: CASLSRQGSSPLHF
DNA: TGTGCCAGTCTCTCGAGGCAGGGGAGTTCACCCCTCCACTTT
size: NA
J: TRBJ1-6
D: NA
V: TRBV6-6

CDR3: CASEREDLGADTQYF
DNA: TGTGCCAGCGAGCGGGAGGATCTGGGGGCAGATACGCAGTATTTT
size: NA
J: TRBJ2-3
D: TRBD2
V: TRBV2

CDR3: CASSLRGGGPWEKLFF
DNA: TGTGCCAGCAGCTTACGAGGGGGGGGTCCGTGGGAAAAACTGTTTTTT
size: NA
J: TRBJ1-4
D: NA
V: TRBV7-2

CDR3: CASSRLSYEQYF
DNA: TGTGCCAGCAGTCGACTCTCCTACGAGCAGTACTTC
size: NA
J: TRBJ2-7
D: NA
V: TRBV6-2/TRBV6-3

CDR3: CASSAGYPTDTQYF
DNA: TGTGCCAGCAGCGCCGGGTACCCCACAGATACGCAGTATTTT
size: NA
J: TRBJ2-3
D: NA
V: TRBV6-2/TRBV6-3

CDR3: CASSAGANLYEQYF
DNA: TGTGCCAGCAGCGCAGGGGCAAATCTTTACGAGCAGTACTTC
size: NA
J: TRBJ2-7
D: NA
V: TRBV27

CDR3: CASSRVSGNTIYF
DNA: TGTGCCAGCAGCCGGGTTTCGGGAAACACCATATATTTT
size: once
J: TRBJ1-3
D: NA
V: TRBV12-3/TRBV12-4

CDR3: CASTLRGGSEDTF
DNA: TGTGCCAGCACCCTACGGGGGGGGTCAGAGGACACCTTC
size: NA
J: TRBJ1-2
D: NA
V: TRBV6-5

CDR3: CSASPSNTGELFF
DNA: TGCAGTGCAAGTCCCTCGAACACCGGGGAGCTGTTTTTT
size: NA
J: TRBJ2-2
D: NA
V: TRBV20-1

CDR3: CASSRGRRIYTGELFF
DNA: TGTGCCAGCAGCAGGGGGCGGCGGATTTACACCGGGGAGCTGTTTTTT
size: NA
J: TRBJ2-2
D: TRBD1
V: TRBV11-3

CDR3: CASRGALSGANVLTF
DNA: TGTGCCAGCAGAGGGGCGCTATCTGGGGCCAACGTCCTGACTTTC
size: NA
J: TRBJ2-6
D: NA
V: TRBV6-5

CDR3: CASSPGDRTDTQYF
DNA: TGTGCCAGCAGCCCGGGGGACAGGACAGATACGCAGTATTTT
size: once
J: TRBJ2-3
D: TRBD1
V: TRBV13

CDR3: CATSDLDQRGAYEQFF
DNA: TGTGCCACCAGTGATTTGGACCAGCGGGGGGCCTATGAGCAGTTCTTC
size: once
J: TRBJ2-1
D: TRBD2
V: TRBV24-1

CDR3: CASRTGVGNQPQHF
DNA: TGTGCCAGCAGGACAGGGGTGGGCAATCAGCCCCAGCATTTT
size: NA
J: TRBJ1-5
D: TRBD1
V: TRBV2

CDR3: CASSFEGVTDTQYF
DNA: TGTGCCAGCAGCTTCGAAGGGGTCACAGATACGCAGTATTTT
size: NA
J: TRBJ2-3
D: NA
V: TRBV7-9

CDR3: CASSSTGGTGGIDF
DNA: TGTGCCAGCAGTTCGACAGGGGGCACGGGAGGAATAGACTTC
size: NA
J: TRBJ2-7
D: TRBD1
V: TRBV28

CDR3: CASGVWGQVGENEQFF
DNA: TGTGCTAGTGGGGTCTGGGGACAGGTAGGGGAGAATGAGCAGTTCTTC
size: NA
J: TRBJ2-1
D: TRBD1
V: TRBV12-5

CDR3: CASIRERSGREQFF
DNA: TGTGCCAGCATAAGGGAGCGGTCAGGCAGGGAGCAGTTCTTC
size: NA
J: TRBJ2-1
D: NA
V: TRBV27

CDR3: CASSQGAGESYEQYF
DNA: TGTGCCAGCAGCCAAGGGGCAGGGGAGTCCTACGAGCAGTACTTC
size: NA
J: TRBJ2-7
D: NA
V: TRBV4-2

CDR3: CASIRGGSYNEQFF
DNA: TGTGCCAGTATCCGGGGGGGATCCTACAATGAGCAGTTCTTC
size: NA
J: TRBJ2-1
D: TRBD2
V: TRBV6-6

CDR3: CASSPGMLTSGRETQYF
DNA: TGCGCCAGCAGCCCGGGAATGTTGACTAGCGGGAGGGAGACCCAGTACTTC
size: few
J: TRBJ2-5
D: TRBD2
V: TRBV5-1

CDR3: CATSLGVNTDTQYF
DNA: TGTGCCACCAGTTTGGGAGTAAACACAGATACGCAGTATTTT
size: NA
J: TRBJ2-3
D: NA
V: TRBV24-1

CDR3: CASSESLGADTQYF
DNA: TGTGCCAGCAGTGAATCATTAGGGGCAGATACGCAGTATTTT
size: NA
J: TRBJ2-3
D: NA
V: TRBV2

CDR3: CALGGGGPYEQYF
DNA: TGTGCCTTAGGAGGCGGGGGACCATACGAGCAGTACTTC
size: NA
J: TRBJ2-7
D: TRBD2
V: TRBV2

CDR3: CASSIHMEGYGYTF
DNA: TGCGCCAGCAGCATCCATATGGAGGGCTATGGCTACACCTTC
size: once
J: TRBJ1-2
D: NA
V: TRBV5-1

CDR3: CASRVAGGETQYF
DNA: TGTGCCAGCAGAGTGGCGGGGGGGGAGACCCAGTACTTC
size: NA
J: TRBJ2-5
D: TRBD2
V: TRBV7-2

CDR3: CASSQEGRGLHEQYF
DNA: TGCGCCAGCAGCCAAGAAGGTAGGGGACTTCACGAGCAGTACTTC
size: few
J: TRBJ2-7
D: NA
V: TRBV4-3

CDR3: CASSYSQGRSNTIYF
DNA: TGTGCCAGCAGTTACTCCCAGGGAAGGTCGAACACCATATATTTT
size: once
J: TRBJ1-3
D: NA
V: TRBV6-2/TRBV6-3

CDR3: CASSRFGGFTDTQYF
DNA: TGTGCCAGCAGCCGATTCGGGGGATTCACAGATACGCAGTATTTT
size: NA
J: TRBJ2-3
D: NA
V: TRBV14

CDR3: CASSLGAKISYEQYF
DNA: TGTGCCAGCAGCTTAGGTGCGAAGATCTCCTACGAGCAGTACTTC
size: NA
J: TRBJ2-7
D: NA
V: TRBV7-2

CDR3: CAYGLGSINTQYF
DNA: TGTGCCTACGGACTAGGGAGTATCAACACGCAGTACTTC
size: NA
J: TRBJ2-4
D: TRBD2
V: TRBV30

CDR3: CASSYGDRSNEKLFF
DNA: TGTGCCAGCAGCTATGGTGACAGGTCTAATGAAAAACTGTTTTTT
size: NA
J: TRBJ1-4
D: NA
V: TRBV5-6

CDR3: CASSSSGARDEKLFF
DNA: TGTGCCAGTAGTAGCTCGGGAGCTAGGGATGAAAAACTGTTTTTT
size: NA
J: TRBJ1-4
D: NA
V: TRBV19

CDR3: CAIRGWGLANEQYF
DNA: TGTGCCATCAGGGGATGGGGACTAGCGAACGAGCAGTACTTC
size: NA
J: TRBJ2-7
D: TRBD2
V: TRBV10-3

CDR3: CATHAVNTDTQYF
DNA: TGTGCCACTCATGCGGTAAACACAGATACGCAGTATTTT
size: few
J: TRBJ2-3
D: NA
V: TRBV5-4

CDR3: CASSYRGLSTDTQYF
DNA: TGTGCCAGCAGTTACAGGGGTTTGAGCACAGATACGCAGTATTTT
size: NA
J: TRBJ2-3
D: NA
V: TRBV6-5